The 29 T cell receptor beta chains below all came from one sample that was sequenced in a study of cytomegalovirus exposure and HLA in healthy donors. The study ran its PCR with 60 Vbeta and 13 Jbeta primers. Profiling relied on immunoSEQ multiplex PCR, and the TCRdb table lists in-frame clones only, not all of them. The sample comprises 100,000 to 150,000 clones, approximately 80% of which are singletons, and approximately 3.8% rests with the top ten. Sequencing was performed on PBMCs. These receptor sequences come from a man in his forties in good health and CMV-seronegative.

The chain has TRBV18 and TRBJ2-5; D is possibly TRBD1 (5 bases). Germline values: CDR1 KGHSH, CDR2 LQKENI. V lost 3 bases and J lost 5, with 10 bases in between. The CDR3 has 13 residues. The CDR3 here is CASSPRGWETQYF. CDR3 coding DNA: TGTGCCAGCTCACCTAGGGGTTGGGAGACCCAGTACTTC.

This clone was seen more than once but under ten times. The chain joins TRBV7-3 to TRBJ2-2; TRBD2 aligns across 10 bases. Germline CDR1 reads SGHTA; CDR2 reads FQGTGA. The J segment lost 5 bases and the V segment lost 2 bases, leaving 2 bases of the junction unmatched. This CDR3 has 15 residues. The CDR3 loop reads CASSLSSGGTGELFF. In DNA, the CDR3 is TGTGCCAGCAGCTTATCTAGCGGGGGAACCGGGGAGCTGTTTTTT.

The chain is built from TRBV7-9 and TRBJ2-3, with D perhaps TRBD2 (5 bases). CDR1 and CDR2 from the germline V gene are SEHNR and FQNEAQ (reference sequence). This CDR3 spans 16 amino acids. Trimming removed 1 base from V and 2 bases from J, with 13 bases in between. The chain's CDR3 is CASSLVAGSVTDTQYF. CDR3 bases: TGTGCCAGCAGCTTAGTCGCGGGTTCCGTCACAGATACGCAGTATTTT. The full variable domain, in which reference TRBV7-9 and TRBJ2-3 provide the parts outside the CDR3, is DTGVSQNPRHKITKRGQNVTFRCDPISEHNRLYWYRQTLGQGPEFLTYFQNEAQLEKSRLLSDRFSAERPKGSFSTLEIQRTEQGDSAMYLCASSLVAGSVTDTQYFGPGTRLTVL.

J is TRBJ2-7 and V is TRBV7-2; D remains unclear. This CDR3 comprises 13 residues. Germline lookup yields CDR1 SGHTA and CDR2 FQGNSA. The V gene lost 8 bases and the J gene lost 0 bases, with 11 bases spanning the gap. The CDR3 nucleotides are TGTGCCAGCGATATTGGCAGCTCCTACGAGCAGTACTTC. Its translation is CASDIGSSYEQYF. Using reference TRBV7-2 and TRBJ2-7 for the parts outside the CDR3, the full variable domain is GAGVSQSPSNKVTEKGKDVELRCDPISGHTALYWYRQSLGQGLEFLIYFQGNSAPDKSGLPSDRFSAERTGGSVSTLTIQRTQQEDSAVYLCASDIGSSYEQYFGPGTRLTVT.

The CDR3 DNA sequence: TGTGCCAGCAGAGAGGGACAGATTGGCACAGATACGCAGTATTTT. Protein product: CASREGQIGTDTQYF. V usage is TRBV6-5 and J usage is TRBJ2-3, with 7 bases identical to TRBD1. This CDR3 comprises 15 residues. The V gene end was trimmed by 6 bases and the J gene end by 1 base; junction bases not matched to a gene: 7. Germline-derived CDR1 and CDR2 are MNHEY and SVGAGI.

The chain has TRBV5-1 and TRBJ1-2; the D is unclear. Germline-derived CDR1 and CDR2 are SGHRS and YFSETQ. This CDR3 region has 15 residues. The ends were cut back, 0 bases at V and 6 bases at J, with 15 bases in the middle. The CDR3 protein is CASSLAGGFSDGYTF. The CDR3 nucleotides are TGCGCCAGCAGCTTGGCTGGTGGTTTTTCGGATGGCTACACCTTC.

The chain carries TRBV7-3 and TRBJ2-2; 8 bases agree with TRBD1. There are 15 residues in the CDR3. The J segment lost 5 bases and the V segment lost 5 bases, leaving 7 bases of the junction unmatched. Germline loops: CDR1 SGHTA, CDR2 FQGTGA. The DNA for the CDR3 is TGTGCCAGCAGCGCCGGCCAGGGGGCAACCGGGGAGCTGTTTTTT. It translates to CASSAGQGATGELFF. The full variable domain, with the rest looked up from reference TRBV7-3 and TRBJ2-2, is GAGVSQTPSNKVTEKGKYVELRCDPISGHTALYWYRQSLGQGPEFLIYFQGTGAADDSGLPNDRFFAVRPEGSVSTLKIQRTERGDSAVYLCASSAGQGATGELFFGEGSRLTVL.

The rearrangement joins TRBV5-6 to TRBJ2-2, with a tentative D call TRBD1 (5 bases). This CDR3 comprises 13 residues. CDR1 is SGHDT and CDR2 is YYEEEE in the germline V gene. V dropped 4 bases and J dropped 4 bases, with 8 bases sitting between them. In DNA, the CDR3 is TGTGCCAGCAGCCAGACAGCCACCGGGGAGCTGTTTTTT. Residues: CASSQTATGELFF. The full variable domain, completed using reference TRBV5-6 and TRBJ2-2, is DAGVTQSPTHLIKTRGQQVTLRCSPKSGHDTVSWYQQALGQGPQFIFQYYEEEERQRGNFPDRFSGHQFPNYSSELNVNALLLGDSALYLCASSQTATGELFFGEGSRLTVL.

The chain employs TRBV10-3 and TRBJ1-1; 7 nucleotides align to TRBD1. With V trimmed by 6 bases and J by 1 base, 8 bases remained unmatched. CDR3 length: 15 amino acids. Germline lookup yields CDR1 ENHRY and CDR2 SYGVKD. CDR3 sequence (DNA): TGTGCCATCAGGGGGACAGCTGGAAGGAACACTGAAGCTTTCTTT. As protein: CAIRGTAGRNTEAFF.

The chain carries TRBV7-2 and TRBJ2-7; no definite D call. The CDR3 extends over 14 amino acids. Trimming took off 0 bases at V and 3 bases at J, with 9 bases between the two ends. In germline, CDR1 is SGHTA, CDR2 FQGNSA. The CDR3 DNA follows: TGTGCCAGCAGCTTAGCGTCCCGCGGCTACGAGCAGTACTTC. Protein sequence: CASSLASRGYEQYF. Full variable domain (rest looked up from reference TRBV7-2 and TRBJ2-7): GAGVSQSPSNKVTEKGKDVELRCDPISGHTALYWYRQSLGQGLEFLIYFQGNSAPDKSGLPSDRFSAERTGGSVSTLTIQRTQQEDSAVYLCASSLASRGYEQYFGPGTRLTVT.

This clone was counted a single time. This chain uses TRBV19 with TRBJ2-7, with D possibly being TRBD1 (5 bases). Trimming took 4 bases from V and 4 from J, leaving 5 bases between them. The CDR3 loop spans 11 amino acids. Germline lookup yields CDR1 LNHDA and CDR2 SQIVND (reference sequence). The CDR3 nucleotides are TGTGCCAGTAGTACAGGGTACGAGCAGTACTTC. Its translation is CASSTGYEQYF.

There are a few counts of this clone. The chain has TRBV6-4 and TRBJ2-7; TRBD1 aligns across 7 bases. CDR1 and CDR2 from the germline V gene are MRHNA and SNTAGT. Trimming took 5 bases from V and 4 from J; bases not matched to a gene: 11. The CDR3 totals 15 residues. CDR3 amino acids: CASSNPGQRFYEQYF. CDR3 sequence (DNA): TGTGCCAGCAGTAACCCGGGACAGCGGTTTTACGAGCAGTACTTC.

The V gene is TRBV6-1, the J gene TRBJ2-5, with 7 bases matching TRBD2. The CDR3 has 12 residues. The V gene's germline CDR1 is MNHNS and CDR2 SASEGT. The trim removed 9 bases at V and 5 bases at J, leaving 6 bases unmatched. CDR3 sequence reads: CASRGVHETQYF. The CDR3 region has the DNA TGTGCCAGTCGGGGGGTCCACGAGACCCAGTACTTC.

This rearrangement joins TRBV18 to TRBJ2-2, with TRBD1 matching 8 bases. Germline assignment: CDR1 KGHSH and CDR2 LQKENI. The ends lost 3 bases at V and 4 bases at J; junction bases unmatched: 7. The CDR3 covers 16 residues. The CDR3 DNA reads as TGTGCCAGCTCACCCCAACAGGGGGATGCCACCGGGGAGCTGTTTTTT. This translates into CASSPQQGDATGELFF. Variable domain in full (rest from reference TRBV18 and TRBJ2-2): NAGVMQNPRHLVRRRGQEARLRCSPMKGHSHVYWYRQLPEEGLKFMVYLQKENIIDESGMPKERFSAEFPKEGPSILRIQQVVRGDSAAYFCASSPQQGDATGELFFGEGSRLTVL.

The chain employs TRBV29-1 and TRBJ2-5, with D perhaps TRBD2 (6 bases). The last part of the DNA fits TRBJ2-7 better; the J call may be wrong. The length of the CDR3 is 13 residues. The V gene's germline CDR1 is SQVTM and CDR2 ANQGSEA. The CDR3 loop is CSVDGGRFYEQYF. In nucleotides, the CDR3 is TGCAGCGTTGACGGGGGAAGGTTCTACGAGCAGTACTTC.

The chain couples TRBV27 to TRBJ2-3; TRBD1 might be the D (5 bases). Trimming removed 7 bases from V and 1 base from J, with 12 bases in between. The CDR3 consists of 14 residues. Germline V gene sequence: CDR1 MNHEY, CDR2 SMNVEV (reference sequence). CDR3 nucleotide sequence: TGTGCCAGCAATGGGGCAGGACGCACAGATACGCAGTATTTT. Amino acid sequence: CASNGAGRTDTQYF.

The gene calls are TRBV4-3 and TRBJ1-2; 9 bases map to TRBD1. J gave up 2 bases and V 0 bases, and 4 bases lay outside the gene matches. CDR3 length: 16 residues. In germline, CDR1 is LGHNA, CDR2 YSLEER. The DNA of the CDR3 is TGCGCCAGCAGCCAAGAACGGGACAGGGTAAACTATGGCTACACCTTC. Its translation is CASSQERDRVNYGYTF.

This chain connects TRBV9 to TRBJ1-2, with TRBD1 matching 8 bases. CDR3 length: 22 residues. Germline V lookup: CDR1 SGDLS, CDR2 YYNGEE. Trimming removed 4 bases from V and 3 bases from J; junction bases left unmatched: 29. The DNA for the CDR3 is TGTGCCAGCAGCCCACTCTCCTGGGTAGCCTCAGGGGGCGCAGGGTTTGACTATGGCTACACCTTC. This codes for CASSPLSWVASGGAGFDYGYTF.

The gene calls are TRBV5-1 and TRBJ1-1; possible D gene TRBD1, 5 bases. Germline CDR1 reads SGHRS; CDR2 reads YFSETQ. This CDR3 is 13 amino acids long. V lost 1 base and J lost 7, with 11 bases in between. CDR3 amino acids: CASSLMGEVEAFF. Here the CDR3 DNA reads TGCGCCAGCAGCTTGATGGGGGAGGTTGAAGCTTTCTTT.

The gene calls are TRBV6-5 and TRBJ1-6; D ambiguous. The germline CDR1 and CDR2 sequences are MNHEY and SVGAGI. The ends were cut back, 6 bases at V and 0 bases at J, with 6 bases in the middle. The CDR3 runs to 14 residues. For the CDR3, the DNA is TGTGCCAGCAGCACAAGCTCCTATAATTCACCCCTCCACTTT. Its protein is CASSTSSYNSPLHF.

This clone appeared once. The chain links TRBV6-5 to TRBJ1-6, with a tentative D call TRBD1 (5 bases). The ends were cut back, 5 bases at V and 7 bases at J, with 9 bases in the middle. CDR3 length: 13 amino acids. Germline V CDR1 and CDR2: MNHEY, SVGAGI. This CDR3 reads CASSQRQNSPLHF. DNA of the CDR3: TGTGCCAGCAGTCAGAGACAGAATTCACCCCTCCACTTT.

In the case of this clone: Other nucleotide sequences from this sample produce the same CDR3. This rearrangement joins TRBV2 to TRBJ2-2; no clear D gene. Germline V CDR1 and CDR2: SNHLY, FYNNEI. Trimming removed 4 bases from V and 4 bases from J, with 4 bases in between. The CDR3 totals 12 residues. The CDR3 coding sequence is TGTGCCAGCAGTGTCAGCACCGGGGAGCTGTTTTTT. Its protein is CASSVSTGELFF.

The V gene is TRBV28, the J gene TRBJ1-3, with 8 bases matching TRBD1. CDR1 MDHEN and CDR2 SYDVKM come from the germline V gene. V lost 2 bases, J lost 2 bases, and 8 bases stayed unmatched. The CDR3 runs to 17 residues. The CDR3 here is CASSLHLDREAGNTIYF. The CDR3 region has the DNA TGTGCCAGCAGTTTACATCTGGACAGGGAGGCTGGAAACACCATATATTTT.

The J gene is TRBJ2-3, the V gene TRBV7-2; unclear D gene. CDR1 and CDR2 from the germline V gene are SGHTA and FQGNSA. The ends were cut back, 0 bases at V and 1 base at J, with 5 bases in the middle. This CDR3 contains 14 residues. The CDR3 is CASSLAWRTDTQYF. DNA for the CDR3: TGTGCCAGCAGCTTAGCCTGGCGCACAGATACGCAGTATTTT.

This clone came up a few times. This rearrangement joins TRBV10-3 to TRBJ2-5; 11 nucleotides agree with TRBD1. CDR3 length: 12 residues. Germline loops: CDR1 ENHRY, CDR2 SYGVKD. Trimming took 4 bases from V and 10 from J; bases not matched to a gene: 2. The DNA of the CDR3 is TGTGCCATCAGTGGGGACAGGGGGATCCAGTACTTC. This translates into CAISGDRGIQYF.

The chain joins TRBV19 to TRBJ1-1; D remains unclear. The V gene's germline CDR1 is LNHDA and CDR2 SQIVND (reference sequence). The CDR3 has 15 amino acids. V shed 3 bases and J shed 0 bases, with 11 bases lying between them. The CDR3 coding sequence is TGTGCCAGTAGTATTATGCCGAACATGAACACTGAAGCTTTCTTT. This translates into CASSIMPNMNTEAFF.

J is TRBJ2-7 and V is TRBV6-1, with a weak D call TRBD2 (6 bases). Per the germline V gene, CDR1 is MNHNS and CDR2 is SASEGT. With 7 bases removed from V and 2 bases from J, the gap between germline ends came to 15 bases. The CDR3 runs to 14 residues. The CDR3 region is CASMGWGGTYEQYF. For the CDR3, the DNA is TGTGCCAGCATGGGCTGGGGAGGAACCTACGAGCAGTACTTC.

This clone has just one count. Additional DNA sequences in this sample encode the identical CDR3. The rearrangement links TRBV7-9 to TRBJ1-4; tentatively, D is TRBD1 (6 bases). Trimming stripped 5 bases from V and 5 bases from J, with 12 bases between. Looked up from germline, CDR1 is SEHNR and CDR2 is FQNEAQ (reference sequence). This CDR3 region has 14 residues. CDR3 nucleotide sequence: TGTGCCAGCAGCCCCGGACAGTCAAATGAAAAACTGTTTTTT. Translation gives CASSPGQSNEKLFF.

The V gene is TRBV27, the J gene TRBJ2-3; possible D gene TRBD1, 7 bases. V was shortened by 5 bases and J by 4 bases, with 22 bases between the two germline ends. Germline V gives CDR1 MNHEY, CDR2 SMNVEV (reference sequence). This CDR3 comprises 17 residues. In DNA form, the CDR3 reads TGTGCCAGCAGTAGGGGGAGGCGACAGGGTCCCGCAGATACGCAGTATTTT. Amino acid sequence: CASSRGRRQGPADTQYF.